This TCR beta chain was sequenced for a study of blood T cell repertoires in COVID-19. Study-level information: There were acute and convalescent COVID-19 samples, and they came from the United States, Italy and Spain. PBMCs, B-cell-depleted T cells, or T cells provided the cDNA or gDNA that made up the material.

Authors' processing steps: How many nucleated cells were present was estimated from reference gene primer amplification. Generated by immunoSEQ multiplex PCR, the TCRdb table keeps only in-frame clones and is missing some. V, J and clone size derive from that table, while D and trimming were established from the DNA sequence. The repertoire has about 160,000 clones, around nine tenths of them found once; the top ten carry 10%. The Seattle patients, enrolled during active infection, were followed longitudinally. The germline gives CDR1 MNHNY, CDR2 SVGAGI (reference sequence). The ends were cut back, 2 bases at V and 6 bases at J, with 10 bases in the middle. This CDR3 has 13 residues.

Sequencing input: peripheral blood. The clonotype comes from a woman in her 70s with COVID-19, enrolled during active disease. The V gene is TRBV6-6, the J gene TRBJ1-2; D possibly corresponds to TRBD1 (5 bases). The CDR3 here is CASSYTGPDGYTF. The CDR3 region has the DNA TGTGCCAGCAGTTACACAGGCCCCGATGGCTACACCTTC.